These 8 T cell receptor beta chains were all obtained from the same sample, sequenced in a study of cytomegalovirus exposure and HLA in healthy donors. Primers: 60 Vbeta forward and 13 Jbeta reverse. Only in-frame clones appear in the TCRdb table, and some are missing; sequencing was by immunoSEQ multiplex PCR. Of 150,000 to 180,000 clones in the sample, 80% are singletons; the top ten hold about 13%. Sequenced material: PBMCs. The receptors were sampled from a man between 25 and 39 years old in good health and CMV-seropositive.

The rearrangement links TRBV27 to TRBJ2-7; TRBD2 is a possible D gene (6 bases). Looked up from germline, CDR1 is MNHEY and CDR2 is SMNVEV (reference sequence). Trimming shortened V by 3 bases and J by 5 bases, and 14 bases separated the two germline ends. The CDR3 length is 14 residues. DNA for the CDR3: TGTGCCAGCAGTTTCAACGGAGGGGTGCACGAGCAGTACTTC. It yields the protein CASSFNGGVHEQYF.

V usage is TRBV5-4 and J usage is TRBJ2-3, with 8 positions matching TRBD2. After removal of 2 bases from V and 0 bases from J, the junction contained 5 bases not matched to a gene. The CDR3 has 16 residues. Germline CDR1 and CDR2: SGHNT and YYREEE (reference sequence). In DNA, the CDR3 is TGTGCCAGCAGCTTAGGCGGGAGGAGGAGCACAGATACGCAGTATTTT. Its translation: CASSLGGRRSTDTQYF.

The chain has TRBV18 and TRBJ1-1, with D unresolved. The CDR3 runs to 14 residues. Germline CDR1 is KGHSH and CDR2 is LQKENI. Trimming cost V 3 bases and J 1 base, with 9 bases left between them. The CDR3 DNA is TGTGCCAGCTCACCCGGAGCCTCGAACACTGAAGCTTTCTTT. It is translated as CASSPGASNTEAFF.

This chain joins TRBV5-1 and TRBJ2-5, with D perhaps TRBD1 (6 bases). Judging by the DNA end, TRBJ2-7 fits better; the J call may be wrong. The CDR3 consists of 14 residues. Per the germline V gene, CDR1 is SGHRS and CDR2 is YFSETQ. The CDR3 DNA follows: TGCGCCAGCACAGGGGTCGGCGGTACCTACGAGCAGTACTTC. This gives the protein CASTGVGGTYEQYF.

V is TRBV29-1 and J is TRBJ1-1; 8 positions agree with TRBD1. Germline CDR1 is SQVTM and CDR2 is ANQGSEA. Losses at the gene ends were 3 bases for V and 2 bases for J; bases not matched to a gene: 2. The CDR3 length is 13 residues. The CDR3 bases are TGCAGCGTTGACAGGGGGCATAACACTGAAGCTTTCTTT. It codes for CSVDRGHNTEAFF.

This chain uses TRBV23-1 with TRBJ2-7; 7 bases align to TRBD2. TRBV23-1 falls under the ORF class, with uncertain function. This CDR3 contains 13 residues. J gave up 6 bases and V 2 bases, and 4 bases lay outside the gene matches. DNA of the CDR3: TGCGCCAGCAGTCAACCGAGCGGGGCCGAGCAGTACTTC. Amino acids: CASSQPSGAEQYF.

This chain uses TRBV9 with TRBJ2-1; possibly TRBD1 for D (6 bases). CDR3 length equals 15 residues. V dropped 0 bases and J dropped 4 bases, with 11 bases sitting between them. Germline CDR1 reads SGDLS; CDR2 reads YYNGEE. The CDR3 loop reads CASSVGRGSYNEQFF. The CDR3 bases are TGTGCCAGCAGCGTAGGTAGGGGGTCGTACAATGAGCAGTTCTTC.

The gene calls are TRBV4-2 and TRBJ2-3; 8 bases align to TRBD2. CDR3 length: 22 residues. The V gene end was trimmed by 1 base and the J gene end by 0 bases; junction bases not matched to a gene: 21. The V gene's germline CDR1 is LGHNA and CDR2 YNFKEQ. The chain's CDR3 is CASSQGGLGKLAEKISTDTQYF. In DNA, the CDR3 is TGTGCCAGCAGCCAAGGAGGCTTAGGGAAACTAGCGGAAAAGATTAGCACAGATACGCAGTATTTT.